This T cell receptor (beta chain) emerged from a study of shared clonotypes between healthy human individuals. On the study more broadly: Donor ages ranged 18 to 49 years: two women, three men. Study observations and caveats: Expectations were that clonotype sharing among donors would be affected by sequencing depth. Generally, estimated richness proved larger in naive subsets than it did in memory subsets.

The naive CD8 fraction comprised CD45RO-negative cells positively selected for CCR7 and excluded terminally differentiated effector memory CD45RA+ cells. Notes on this clone: Its antigen remains unknown.

The CDR3 contains 13 residues. Trimming took 3 bases from V and 1 from J, leaving 7 bases between them. Germline loops: CDR1 SEHNR, CDR2 FQNEAQ (reference sequence). Assay execution took place at the deep level. Measured with immunoSEQ multiplex PCR; TCRdb has only the in-frame clones, and not every one. Of roughly 2,000,000 clones in the sample, 85% to 95% were seen once. This TCR derives from a man between 18 and 29 years old in good health. This chain joins TRBV7-9 and TRBJ2-7; D is unclear. Sequenced input: naive CD8+ T cells sorted from blood. In DNA form, the CDR3 reads TGTGCCAGCAGCTTGGAACAGTCCTACGAGCAGTACTTC. This codes for CASSLEQSYEQYF.